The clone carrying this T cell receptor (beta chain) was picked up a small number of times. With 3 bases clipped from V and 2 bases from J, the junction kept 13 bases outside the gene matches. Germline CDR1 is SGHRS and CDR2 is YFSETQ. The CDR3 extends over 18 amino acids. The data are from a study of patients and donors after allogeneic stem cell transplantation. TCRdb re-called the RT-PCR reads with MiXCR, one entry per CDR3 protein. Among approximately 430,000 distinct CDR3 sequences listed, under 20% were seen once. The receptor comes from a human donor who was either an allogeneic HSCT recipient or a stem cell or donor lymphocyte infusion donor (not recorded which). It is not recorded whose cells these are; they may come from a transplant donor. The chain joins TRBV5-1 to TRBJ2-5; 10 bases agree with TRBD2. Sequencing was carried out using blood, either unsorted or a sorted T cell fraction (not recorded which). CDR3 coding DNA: TGCGCCAGCAGCTCAACCCGGCTAGCGGGGGCAAAACAAGAGACCCAGTACTTC. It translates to CASSSTRLAGAKQETQYF. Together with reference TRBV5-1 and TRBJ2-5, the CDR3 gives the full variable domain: KAGVTQTPRYLIKTRGQQVTLSCSPISGHRSVSWYQQTPGQGLQFLFEYFSETQRNKGNFPGRFSGRQFSNSRSEMNVSTLELGDSALYLCASSSTRLAGAKQETQYFGPGTRLLVL.